A single sample is the source of the 7 T cell receptor beta chains below, sequenced in a study of Graves' ophthalmopathy and Graves' hyperthyroidism. Beta-chain TCR CDR3 regions were amplified from RNA transcripts. First-round RT-PCR employed HTBI primers, with a second-round multiplex PCR after it. TCRdb reprocessed the multiplex PCR reads with MiXCR, giving one entry per CDR3 protein. The sample lists more than 1,000,000 distinct CDR3 sequences; about 38% were seen once. The specimen was peripheral blood or thyroid tissue (not recorded which). These receptors all come from an adult man with Graves' hyperthyroidism.

The chain uses TRBV5-4 and TRBJ1-1; D is ambiguous. V was clipped by 4 bases and J by 1 base, with 11 bases between them. This CDR3 has 14 residues. Germline CDR1 reads SGHNT; CDR2 reads YYREEE (reference sequence). The CDR3 loop is CASSAVAPNTEAFF. CDR3 nucleotide sequence: TGTGCCAGCAGCGCAGTTGCCCCGAACACTGAAGCTTTCTTT.

V is TRBV5-1 and J is TRBJ1-2; D unresolved. In germline, CDR1 is SGHRS, CDR2 YFSETQ. Deletions cut 7 bases from V and 1 base from J, with 14 bases between. This CDR3 comprises 14 residues. CDR3 nucleotide sequence: TGCGCCAGCTTAGAGGGATCCCTTAACTATGGCTACACCTTC. Translating gives CASLEGSLNYGYTF.

At least ten counts were recorded for this clonotype. The rearrangement links TRBV5-5 to TRBJ2-7; 11 nucleotides line up with TRBD2. Germline trimming cut 4 bases from V and 1 base from J; bases unmatched to any gene: 4. CDR1 and CDR2 from the germline V gene are SGHKS and YYEKEE (reference sequence). The CDR3 length is 15 residues. In DNA, the CDR3 is TGTGCCAGCAGCCAATCTAGCGGGAGGTCCTACGAGCAGTACTTC. As protein: CASSQSSGRSYEQYF. Full variable domain (remainder filled in from reference TRBV5-5 and TRBJ2-7): DAGVTQSPTHLIKTRGQQVTLRCSPISGHKSVSWYQQVLGQGPQFIFQYYEKEERGRGNFPDRFSARQFPNYSSELNVNALLLGDSALYLCASSQSSGRSYEQYFGPGTRLTVT.

This clonotype has ten or more counts. This chain connects TRBV12-3 or TRBV12-4 to TRBJ1-1; weak D call: TRBD1 (6 bases). This CDR3 has 12 residues. V lost 4 bases, J lost 6 bases, and 9 bases lay in between. The CDR3 loop is CASSSGGAEAFF. The CDR3 region has the DNA TGTGCCAGCAGTTCGGGGGGCGCTGAAGCTTTCTTT.

This chain's CDR3 is CASSEAGAAQLYEQYF. The CDR3 DNA follows: TGTGCCAGCAGTGAAGCCGGGGCAGCACAGCTATACGAGCAGTACTTC. This chain connects TRBV12-3 or TRBV12-4 to TRBJ2-7; D could derive from TRBD1 or TRBD2 (5 bases each). This CDR3 comprises 16 residues. Deletions cut 5 bases from V and 4 bases from J, with 21 bases between.

The sample holds many counts of this clonotype. The chain joins TRBV6-6 to TRBJ1-1, with D unclear. The germline CDR1 and CDR2 sequences are MNHNY and SVGAGI (reference sequence). Trimming left V 6 bases short and J 4 bases short, with 15 bases between. This CDR3 has 14 amino acids. As DNA, the CDR3 is TGTGCCAGCAGATTTAGGGAGGGAAGCACTGAAGCTTTCTTT. As protein: CASRFREGSTEAFF.

This clonotype was detected ten times or more. This CDR3 reads CATAGENSGANVLTF. CDR3 nucleotides: TGTGCCACCGCGGGCGAAAACTCTGGGGCCAACGTCCTGACTTTC. The chain links TRBV24-1 to TRBJ2-6; possible D gene TRBD2, 5 bases. This CDR3 is built from 15 residues. Germline V gene data show CDR1 as KGHDR and CDR2 as SFDVKD. V was pared by 9 bases and J by 0 bases, with 11 bases between.